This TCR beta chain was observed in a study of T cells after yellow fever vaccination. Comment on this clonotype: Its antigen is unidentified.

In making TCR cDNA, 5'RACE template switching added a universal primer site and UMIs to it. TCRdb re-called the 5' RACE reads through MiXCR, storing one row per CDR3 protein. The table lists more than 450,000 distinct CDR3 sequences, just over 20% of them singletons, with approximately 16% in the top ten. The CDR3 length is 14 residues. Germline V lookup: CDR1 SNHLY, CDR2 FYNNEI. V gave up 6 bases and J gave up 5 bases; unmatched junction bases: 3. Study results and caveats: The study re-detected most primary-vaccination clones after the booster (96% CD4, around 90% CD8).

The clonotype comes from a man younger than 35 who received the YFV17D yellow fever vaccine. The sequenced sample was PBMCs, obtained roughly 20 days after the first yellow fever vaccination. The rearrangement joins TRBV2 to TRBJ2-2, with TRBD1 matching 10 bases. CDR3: CASREGQGTGELFF. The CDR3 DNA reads TGTGCCAGCAGGGAGGGACAGGGGACCGGGGAGCTGTTTTTT.